The clone carrying this T cell receptor (beta chain) was seen a handful of times. Its antigen is still unknown. The data are from a study of T-cell reconstitution after alpha-beta-depleted transplantation in children. The study's findings and limits: Some patients owed their high day-60 TCRbeta diversity to surviving recipient T cells and thymic progenitors. Newly produced T cells mostly accounted for T-cell counts and diversity one year post-transplant.

Preparation of the TCRbeta library was carried out with unique molecular identifiers. TCRdb called the PCR reads again in MiXCR, with one record for every CDR3 protein. The table lists about 580,000 distinct CDR3 sequences, about 23% of them singletons. CDR3 length equals 14 residues. Looked up from germline, CDR1 is LGHNA and CDR2 is YSLEER. Trimming shortened V by 0 bases and J by 4 bases, and 9 bases separated the two germline ends. This specimen was PBMCs, mostly from graft donor cells, taken 360 days after TCRalphabeta/CD19-depleted stem cell transplant. The TCR sequence derives from a boy in the first two years of life who had a stem cell transplant for acute myeloid leukemia, so the T cells may come from the graft donor. The genes are TRBV4-3 and TRBJ2-5; D uncertain. DNA of the CDR3: TGCGCCAGCAGCCAAGATTTGGCAGGAGAGACCCAGTACTTC. Protein sequence: CASSQDLAGETQYF.